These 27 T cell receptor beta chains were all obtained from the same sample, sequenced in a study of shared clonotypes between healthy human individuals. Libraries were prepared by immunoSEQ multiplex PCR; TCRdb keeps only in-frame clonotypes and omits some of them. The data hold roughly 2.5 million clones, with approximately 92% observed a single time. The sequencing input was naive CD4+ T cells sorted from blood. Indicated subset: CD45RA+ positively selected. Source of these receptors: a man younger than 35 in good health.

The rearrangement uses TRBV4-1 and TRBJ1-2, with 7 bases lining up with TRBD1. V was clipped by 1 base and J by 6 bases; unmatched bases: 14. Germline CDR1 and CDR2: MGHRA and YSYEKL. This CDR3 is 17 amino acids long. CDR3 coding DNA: TGCGCCAGCAGCCAAGGAGGGGTTGGGCAGGGGGAAAATGGCTACACCTTC. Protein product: CASSQGGVGQGENGYTF.

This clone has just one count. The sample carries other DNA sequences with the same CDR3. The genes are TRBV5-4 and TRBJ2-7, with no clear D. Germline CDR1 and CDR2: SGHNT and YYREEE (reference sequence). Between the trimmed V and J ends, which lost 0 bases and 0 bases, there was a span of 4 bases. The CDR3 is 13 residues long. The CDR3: CASSLGASYEQYF. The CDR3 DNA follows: TGTGCCAGCAGCTTGGGTGCCTCCTACGAGCAGTACTTC.

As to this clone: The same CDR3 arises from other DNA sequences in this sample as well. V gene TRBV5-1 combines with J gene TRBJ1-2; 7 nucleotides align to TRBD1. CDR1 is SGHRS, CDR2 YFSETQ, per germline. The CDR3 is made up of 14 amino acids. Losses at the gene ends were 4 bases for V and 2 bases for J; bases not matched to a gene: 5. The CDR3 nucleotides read TGCGCCAGCAGCACCGGGACAGCAAACTATGGCTACACCTTC. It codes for CASSTGTANYGYTF. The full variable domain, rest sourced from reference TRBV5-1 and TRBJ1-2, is KAGVTQTPRYLIKTRGQQVTLSCSPISGHRSVSWYQQTPGQGLQFLFEYFSETQRNKGNFPGRFSGRQFSNSRSEMNVSTLELGDSALYLCASSTGTANYGYTFGSGTRLTVV.

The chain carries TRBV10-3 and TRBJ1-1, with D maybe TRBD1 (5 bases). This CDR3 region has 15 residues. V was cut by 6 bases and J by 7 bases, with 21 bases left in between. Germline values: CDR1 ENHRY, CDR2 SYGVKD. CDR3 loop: CAIRTREYAGGEAFF. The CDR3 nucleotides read TGTGCCATCAGGACCAGGGAGTACGCCGGGGGTGAAGCTTTCTTT.

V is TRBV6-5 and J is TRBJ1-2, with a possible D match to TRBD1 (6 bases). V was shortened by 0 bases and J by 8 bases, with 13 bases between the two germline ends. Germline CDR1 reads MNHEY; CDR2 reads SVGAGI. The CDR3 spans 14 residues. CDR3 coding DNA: TGTGCCAGCAGTTACTCCGAGGGGGATGGCGGCTACACCTTC. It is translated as CASSYSEGDGGYTF.

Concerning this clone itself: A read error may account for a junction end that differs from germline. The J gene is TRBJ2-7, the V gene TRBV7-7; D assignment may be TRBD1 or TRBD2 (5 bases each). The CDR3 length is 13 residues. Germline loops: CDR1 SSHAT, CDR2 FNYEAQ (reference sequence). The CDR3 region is CASSSGASYEQYF. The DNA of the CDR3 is TGTGCTAGCAGCTCCGGGGCATCCTACGAGCAGTACTTC.

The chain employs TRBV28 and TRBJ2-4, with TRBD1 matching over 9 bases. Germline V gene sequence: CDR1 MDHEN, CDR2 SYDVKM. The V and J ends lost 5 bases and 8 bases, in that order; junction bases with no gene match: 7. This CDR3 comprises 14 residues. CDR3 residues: CASSIRQGGDIQYF. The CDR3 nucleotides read TGTGCCAGCAGTATAAGACAGGGGGGAGACATTCAGTACTTC.

The CDR3 coding sequence is TGCGCCAGCAGCCAAACTTGGAGTGAAAAACTGTTTTTT. It yields the protein CASSQTWSEKLFF. The chain recombines TRBV4-3 with TRBJ1-4; D not certain. V was cut by 2 bases and J by 7 bases, with 8 bases left in between. The CDR3 is 13 residues long. In germline, CDR1 is LGHNA, CDR2 YSLEER.

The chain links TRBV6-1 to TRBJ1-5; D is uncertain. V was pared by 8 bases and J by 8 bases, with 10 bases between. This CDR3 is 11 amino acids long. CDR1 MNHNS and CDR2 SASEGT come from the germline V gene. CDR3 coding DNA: TGTGCCAGCGCAGCGGAGAAGCCCCAGCATTTT. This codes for CASAAEKPQHF.

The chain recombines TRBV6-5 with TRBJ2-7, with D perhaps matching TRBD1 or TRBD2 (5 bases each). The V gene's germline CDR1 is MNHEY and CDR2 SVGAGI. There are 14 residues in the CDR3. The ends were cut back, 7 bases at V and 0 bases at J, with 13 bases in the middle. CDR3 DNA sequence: TGTGCCAGCACCCCGAGAGGGGCCTCCTACGAGCAGTACTTC. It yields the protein CASTPRGASYEQYF.

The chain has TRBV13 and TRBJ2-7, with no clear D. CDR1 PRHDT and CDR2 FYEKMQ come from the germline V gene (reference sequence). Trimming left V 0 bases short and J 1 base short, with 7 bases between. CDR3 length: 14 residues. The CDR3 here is CASSLGDGSYEQYF. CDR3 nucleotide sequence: TGTGCCAGCAGCTTAGGGGACGGTTCCTACGAGCAGTACTTC.

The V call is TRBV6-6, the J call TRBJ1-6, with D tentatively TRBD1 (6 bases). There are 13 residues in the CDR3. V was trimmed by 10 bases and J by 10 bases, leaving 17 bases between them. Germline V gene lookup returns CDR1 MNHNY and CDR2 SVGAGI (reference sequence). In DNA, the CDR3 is TGTGCCACCCATGTCGGGGGCGGGTCACCCCTCCACTTT. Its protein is CATHVGGGSPLHF.

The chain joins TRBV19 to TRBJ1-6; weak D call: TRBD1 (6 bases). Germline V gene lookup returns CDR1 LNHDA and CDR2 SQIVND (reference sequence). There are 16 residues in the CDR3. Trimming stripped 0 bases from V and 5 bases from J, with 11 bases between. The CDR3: CASSIDSGQNNSPLHF. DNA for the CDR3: TGTGCCAGTAGTATAGATAGCGGACAGAATAATTCACCCCTCCACTTT.

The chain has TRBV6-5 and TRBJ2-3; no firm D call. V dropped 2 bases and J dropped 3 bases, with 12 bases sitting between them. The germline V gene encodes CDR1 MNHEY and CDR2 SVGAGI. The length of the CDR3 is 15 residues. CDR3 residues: CASSYRNVETDTQYF. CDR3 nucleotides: TGTGCCAGCAGTTACCGGAACGTGGAGACAGATACGCAGTATTTT.

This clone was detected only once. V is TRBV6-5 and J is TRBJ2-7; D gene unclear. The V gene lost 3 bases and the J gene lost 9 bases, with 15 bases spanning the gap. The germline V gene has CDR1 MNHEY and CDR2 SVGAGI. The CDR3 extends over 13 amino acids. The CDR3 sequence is CASSYYPRFGQYF. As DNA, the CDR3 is TGTGCCAGCAGTTATTATCCCCGCTTTGGGCAGTACTTC.

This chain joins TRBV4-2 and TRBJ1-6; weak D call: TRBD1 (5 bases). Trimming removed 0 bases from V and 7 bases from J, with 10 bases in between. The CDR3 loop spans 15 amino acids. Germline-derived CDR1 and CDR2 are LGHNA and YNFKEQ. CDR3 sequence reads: CASSQEQGLNSPLHF. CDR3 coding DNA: TGTGCCAGCAGCCAAGAGCAGGGCCTAAATTCACCCCTCCACTTT.

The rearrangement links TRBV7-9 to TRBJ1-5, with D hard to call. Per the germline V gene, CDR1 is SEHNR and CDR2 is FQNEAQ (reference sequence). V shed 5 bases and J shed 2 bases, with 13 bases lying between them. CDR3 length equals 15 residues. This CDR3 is CASSPESGGNQPQHF. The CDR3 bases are TGTGCCAGCAGCCCCGAGAGTGGGGGCAATCAGCCCCAGCATTTT.

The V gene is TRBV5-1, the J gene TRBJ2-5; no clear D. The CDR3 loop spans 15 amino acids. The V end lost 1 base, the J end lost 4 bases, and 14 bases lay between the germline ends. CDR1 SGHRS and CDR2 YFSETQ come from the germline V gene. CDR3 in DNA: TGCGCCAGCAGCTTGTATGGGCCAGAACGAGAGACCCAGTACTTC. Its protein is CASSLYGPERETQYF.

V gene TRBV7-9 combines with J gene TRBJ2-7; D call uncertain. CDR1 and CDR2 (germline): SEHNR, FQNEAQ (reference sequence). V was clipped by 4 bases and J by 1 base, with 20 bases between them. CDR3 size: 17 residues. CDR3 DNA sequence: TGTGCCAGCAGCTCTTTCCTTGGCACCGTACAATCCTACGAGCAGTACTTC. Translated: CASSSFLGTVQSYEQYF. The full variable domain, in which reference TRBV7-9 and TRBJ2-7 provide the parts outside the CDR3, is DTGVSQNPRHKITKRGQNVTFRCDPISEHNRLYWYRQTLGQGPEFLTYFQNEAQLEKSRLLSDRFSAERPKGSFSTLEIQRTEQGDSAMYLCASSSFLGTVQSYEQYFGPGTRLTVT.

In DNA form, the CDR3 reads TGTGCCAGCAGTTCGACAGGGGGCGTGGGCAATGAGCAGTTCTTC. Its protein is CASSSTGGVGNEQFF. The genes are TRBV6-6 and TRBJ2-1, with 10 bases identical to TRBD1. Germline values: CDR1 MNHNY, CDR2 SVGAGI (reference sequence). J gave up 6 bases and V 4 bases, and 6 bases lay outside the gene matches. CDR3 length: 15 residues.

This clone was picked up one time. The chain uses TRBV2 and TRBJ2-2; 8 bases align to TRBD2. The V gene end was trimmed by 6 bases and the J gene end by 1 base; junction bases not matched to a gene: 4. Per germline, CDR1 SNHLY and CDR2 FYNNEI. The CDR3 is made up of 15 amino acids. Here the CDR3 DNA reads TGTGCCAGCAGGTTAGCGGGGAAGAACACCGGGGAGCTGTTTTTT. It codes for CASRLAGKNTGELFF.

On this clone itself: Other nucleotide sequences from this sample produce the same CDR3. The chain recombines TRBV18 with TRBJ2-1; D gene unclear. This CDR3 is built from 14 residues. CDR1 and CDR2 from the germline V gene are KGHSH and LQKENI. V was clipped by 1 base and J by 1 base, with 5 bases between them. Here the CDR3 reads CASSPQGSYNEQFF. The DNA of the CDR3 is TGTGCCAGCTCACCACAGGGTTCCTACAATGAGCAGTTCTTC.

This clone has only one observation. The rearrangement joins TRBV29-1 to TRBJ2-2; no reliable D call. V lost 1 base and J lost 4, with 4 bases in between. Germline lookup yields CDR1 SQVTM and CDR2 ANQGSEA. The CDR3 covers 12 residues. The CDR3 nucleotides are TGCAGCGTTGAAGTCAGCACCGGGGAGCTGTTTTTT. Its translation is CSVEVSTGELFF.

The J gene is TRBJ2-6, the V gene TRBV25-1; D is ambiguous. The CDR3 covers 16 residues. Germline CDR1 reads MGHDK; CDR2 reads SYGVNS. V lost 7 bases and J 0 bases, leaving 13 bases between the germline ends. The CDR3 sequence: CASNTGPLSGANVLTF. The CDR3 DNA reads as TGTGCCAGCAACACCGGACCGCTCTCTGGGGCCAACGTCCTGACTTTC.

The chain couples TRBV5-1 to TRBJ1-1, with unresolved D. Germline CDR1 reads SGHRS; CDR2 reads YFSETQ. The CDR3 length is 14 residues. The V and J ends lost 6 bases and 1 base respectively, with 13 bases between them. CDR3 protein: CASKEGAGNTEAFF. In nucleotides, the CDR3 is TGCGCCAGCAAGGAGGGCGCGGGGAACACTGAAGCTTTCTTT.

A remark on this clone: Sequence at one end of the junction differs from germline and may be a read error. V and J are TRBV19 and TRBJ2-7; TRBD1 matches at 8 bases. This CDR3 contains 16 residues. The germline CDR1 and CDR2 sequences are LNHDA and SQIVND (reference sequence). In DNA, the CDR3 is TGTGCCAGTAGTCTAGAACCCGGACAGGGAGGCTACGAGCAGTACTTC. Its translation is CASSLEPGQGGYEQYF.

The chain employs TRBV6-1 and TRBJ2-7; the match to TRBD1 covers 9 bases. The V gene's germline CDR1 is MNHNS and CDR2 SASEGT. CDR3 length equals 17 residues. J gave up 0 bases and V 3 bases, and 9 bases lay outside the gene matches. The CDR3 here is CASSEGGTGIFSYEQYF. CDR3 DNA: TGTGCCAGCAGTGAGGGAGGGACAGGGATCTTCTCCTACGAGCAGTACTTC.